What follows are 29 T cell receptor beta chains derived from one specimen sequenced in a study of PD-L1 blockade in urothelial cancer (dated by TCRdb to the late 2010s). Libraries were constructed by the immunoSEQ multiplex PCR assay. The table was pulled from immuneACCESS by TCRdb, which kept in-frame rearrangements only. Such tables lose some clones; where checked, under half of the loss comes from unresolved V genes, and the rest has no known cause. This sample holds tens of thousands of clones; approximately 80% were observed only once. The ten largest make up 5.5% to 7.5% of the sample. The material sequenced was PBMCs, taken around atezolizumab (anti-PD-L1) treatment. All receptors come from a man between 40 and 49 years old with urothelial cancer.

The V gene is TRBV29-1, the J gene TRBJ2-7, with unresolved D. CDR1 and CDR2 from the germline V gene are SQVTM and ANQGSEA. The CDR3 spans 12 residues. The V end lost 7 bases, the J end lost 0 bases, and 10 bases lay between the germline ends. CDR3 amino acids: CSGLEASYEQYF. DNA for the CDR3: TGCAGCGGACTTGAGGCCTCCTACGAGCAGTACTTC.

The chain has TRBV7-9 and TRBJ2-5; 15 bases line up with TRBD2. Trimming took 6 bases from V and 4 from J; bases not matched to a gene: 6. The CDR3 covers 16 residues. In germline, CDR1 is SEHNR, CDR2 FQNEAQ (reference sequence). The CDR3 loop reads CASSAPGLAGGETQYF. In nucleotides, the CDR3 is TGTGCCAGCAGTGCTCCGGGACTAGCGGGAGGAGAGACCCAGTACTTC.

The chain combines TRBV9 with TRBJ1-3, with 8 bases identical to TRBD1. Germline V gene data show CDR1 as SGDLS and CDR2 as YYNGEE. V gave up 0 bases and J gave up 4 bases; unmatched junction bases: 3. This CDR3 has 15 amino acids. In nucleotides, the CDR3 is TGTGCCAGCAGCGTAGGGACAGGGAACGGAAACACCATATATTTT. Protein product: CASSVGTGNGNTIYF.

This clone was counted once. The chain is built from TRBV2 and TRBJ2-6, with no clear D. V was cut by 0 bases and J by 3 bases, with 6 bases left in between. There are 15 residues in the CDR3. The V gene's germline CDR1 is SNHLY and CDR2 FYNNEI. The CDR3 protein is CASSEAPSGANVLTF. The CDR3 DNA sequence: TGTGCCAGCAGTGAAGCGCCCAGTGGGGCCAACGTCCTGACTTTC. The whole variable domain, filled in from reference TRBV2 and TRBJ2-6, reads EPEVTQTPSHQVTQMGQEVILRCVPISNHLYFYWYRQILGQKVEFLVSFYNNEISEKSEIFDDQFSVERPDGSNFTLKIRSTKLEDSAMYFCASSEAPSGANVLTFGAGSRLTVL.

This clone was counted once. J is TRBJ1-2 and V is TRBV18; maybe TRBD1 (5 bases). CDR1 and CDR2 (germline): KGHSH, LQKENI. V shed 3 bases and J shed 4 bases, with 12 bases lying between them. The CDR3 spans 14 residues. The CDR3 loop reads CASSPPGGIYGYTF. CDR3 coding DNA: TGTGCCAGCTCACCCCCCGGGGGTATCTATGGCTACACCTTC.

This clone has a handful of counts. The genes are TRBV15 and TRBJ1-1; perhaps TRBD1 as D (5 bases). Germline-derived CDR1 and CDR2 are LNHNV and YYDKDF (reference sequence). Trimming shortened V by 1 base and J by 7 bases, and 7 bases separated the two germline ends. The CDR3 contains 12 residues. The CDR3 region is CATSRGGGEAFF. CDR3 nucleotides: TGTGCCACCAGCAGAGGGGGCGGTGAAGCTTTCTTT.

The chain recombines TRBV5-1 with TRBJ2-2; TRBD1 might be the D (5 bases). The CDR3 loop spans 14 amino acids. Per germline, CDR1 SGHRS and CDR2 YFSETQ. V was shortened by 1 base and J by 1 base, with 5 bases between the two germline ends. CDR3 in amino acids: CASSLTGNTGELFF. As DNA, the CDR3 is TGCGCCAGCAGCTTGACAGGGAACACCGGGGAGCTGTTTTTT.

The gene calls are TRBV4-1 and TRBJ2-2; 11 nucleotides align to TRBD1. The germline V gene has CDR1 MGHRA and CDR2 YSYEKL. V was clipped by 3 bases and J by 3 bases; unmatched bases: 18. The CDR3 has 21 amino acids. For the CDR3, the DNA is TGCGCCAGCAGCCAGAGCCCTTCGGGGACAGGGGGAATAAGGGACACCGGGGAGCTGTTTTTT. Translating gives CASSQSPSGTGGIRDTGELFF.

This clone was found once. The CDR3 nucleotides read TGTGCCAGCCGCTTACTAGCGGGAGTGTCAAGGGAGCAGTTCTTC. Amino acid sequence: CASRLLAGVSREQFF. The J gene is TRBJ2-1, the V gene TRBV6-5; TRBD2 matches 11 bases. Germline lookup yields CDR1 MNHEY and CDR2 SVGAGI. The CDR3 runs to 15 residues. V shed 8 bases and J 10 bases; nucleotides not matched to a gene: 13.

This clone appeared once. This chain uses TRBV10-3 with TRBJ1-5, with 7 bases fitting TRBD1. CDR3 size: 16 residues. V was pared by 0 bases and J by 0 bases, with 2 bases of the junction left unmatched. The V gene's germline CDR1 is ENHRY and CDR2 SYGVKD. The CDR3 nucleotides read TGTGCCATCAGTGAGTCGGGACAGCTTAGCAATCAGCCCCAGCATTTT. Its protein product is CAISESGQLSNQPQHF.

This clone was picked up a small number of times. The chain is built from TRBV28 and TRBJ1-3; the D gene is possibly TRBD1 (5 bases). CDR1 and CDR2 from the germline V gene are MDHEN and SYDVKM. CDR3 length: 17 residues. Trimming shortened V by 6 bases and J by 0 bases, and 18 bases separated the two germline ends. CDR3 bases: TGTGCCAGCAGCCGTCCCCCGGGCAGGGACTCTGGAAACACCATATATTTT. It translates to CASSRPPGRDSGNTIYF.

The chain recombines TRBV5-6 with TRBJ2-7; 8 positions agree with TRBD2. Germline lookup yields CDR1 SGHDT and CDR2 YYEEEE. The CDR3 loop spans 14 amino acids. The V gene end was trimmed by 1 base and the J gene end by 5 bases; junction bases not matched to a gene: 5. The CDR3 spells CASSLSSGSNEQYF. As DNA, the CDR3 is TGTGCCAGCAGCTTGAGCAGCGGGAGTAACGAGCAGTACTTC.

V usage is TRBV5-4 and J usage is TRBJ1-1, with a weak D call TRBD1 (5 bases). The V gene's germline CDR1 is SGHNT and CDR2 YYREEE (reference sequence). CDR3 length equals 14 residues. V gave up 3 bases and J gave up 2 bases, with 11 bases separating them. CDR3 in amino acids: CASSSSGKNTEAFF. The CDR3 DNA follows: TGTGCCAGCAGCTCGTCAGGGAAAAACACTGAAGCTTTCTTT.

This chain uses TRBV28 with TRBJ2-5, with 15 positions matching TRBD2. Germline assignment: CDR1 MDHEN and CDR2 SYDVKM. Trimming removed 3 bases from V and 5 bases from J; junction bases left unmatched: 4. This CDR3 comprises 16 residues. This chain's CDR3 is CASSLGLAGGRETQYF. The CDR3 DNA follows: TGTGCCAGCAGTTTGGGACTAGCGGGAGGTCGCGAGACCCAGTACTTC.

J is TRBJ1-1 and V is TRBV18; 7 bases agree with TRBD1. This CDR3 spans 17 amino acids. Losses at the gene ends were 4 bases for V and 1 base for J; bases not matched to a gene: 12. The V gene's germline CDR1 is KGHSH and CDR2 LQKENI. The CDR3 nucleotides read TGTGCCAGCTCACACACCAAAGACAGGGAAGAGAACACTGAAGCTTTCTTT. It is translated as CASSHTKDREENTEAFF.

The chain employs TRBV29-1 and TRBJ2-7; 9 bases align to TRBD1. Unmatched junction bases numbered 8, after V lost 7 bases and J lost 1 base. CDR1 is SQVTM, CDR2 ANQGSEA, per germline. The CDR3 runs 14 residues. The CDR3 is CSAGGQGDSYEQYF. CDR3 sequence (DNA): TGCAGCGCGGGGGGACAGGGAGATTCCTACGAGCAGTACTTC.

This chain uses TRBV27 with TRBJ2-5; 8 bases are a match to TRBD2. J gave up 2 bases and V 2 bases, and 10 bases lay outside the gene matches. The germline gives CDR1 MNHEY, CDR2 SMNVEV (reference sequence). There are 17 residues in the CDR3. In nucleotides, the CDR3 is TGTGCCAGCAGTTTAAGGGGAAGGAGCGGGAGACAAGAGACCCAGTACTTC. Translating it yields CASSLRGRSGRQETQYF.

The V and J genes are TRBV27 and TRBJ1-1; no definite D call. The CDR3 is made up of 14 amino acids. The V end lost 6 bases, the J end lost 3 bases, and 14 bases lay between the germline ends. Germline lookup yields CDR1 MNHEY and CDR2 SMNVEV (reference sequence). CDR3 sequence: CASRTIPLHTEAFF. CDR3 in DNA: TGTGCCAGCAGGACAATCCCTTTACACACTGAAGCTTTCTTT.

The chain recombines TRBV4-3 with TRBJ2-7; D may be TRBD2 (6 bases). From germline, CDR1 is LGHNA and CDR2 YSLEER. This CDR3 region has 14 residues. Trimming took off 4 bases at V and 0 bases at J, with 10 bases between the two ends. The CDR3 sequence: CASSPGTLSYEQYF. The CDR3 region has the DNA TGCGCCAGCAGCCCAGGGACTCTCTCCTACGAGCAGTACTTC.

With regard to this clone: One junction end does not reproduce the germline sequence, and a read error may be involved. This chain links TRBV27 with TRBJ2-1; possibly TRBD2 for D (5 bases). CDR1 is MNHEY and CDR2 is SMNVEV in the germline V gene (reference sequence). The CDR3 sequence is 14 residues long. The DNA for the CDR3 is TGTGCCAGCAGCCCTTACGTCGCGGCCCGGGCCGGGGTCTTC. It codes for CASSPYVAARAGVF.

V usage is TRBV7-8 and J usage is TRBJ2-1; TRBD2 matches 11 bases. The CDR3 extends over 15 amino acids. Per the germline V gene, CDR1 is SGHVS and CDR2 is FQNEAQ. J was trimmed by 7 bases and V by 1 base; bases with no gene match: 3. CDR3 DNA: TGTGCCAGCAGCTTAGTAGGACTAGCGGGTAATGAGCAGTTCTTC. This codes for CASSLVGLAGNEQFF.

V usage is TRBV19 and J usage is TRBJ2-1; 7 bases align to TRBD2. The CDR3 contains 13 residues. Trimming cost V 7 bases and J 7 bases; bases outside gene matches: 7. Germline CDR1 reads LNHDA; CDR2 reads SQIVND (reference sequence). The CDR3 loop reads CASTTSLMNEQFF. The CDR3 DNA follows: TGTGCCAGTACGACTAGCTTGATGAATGAGCAGTTCTTC.

In its sample, this clone was seen once. Here the CDR3 DNA reads TGTGCCAGCAGCGATACTAGCGGGAGTATTGAGCAGTTCTTC. The encoded protein is CASSDTSGSIEQFF. The chain has TRBV7-9 and TRBJ2-1, with 11 bases matching TRBD2. Germline CDR1 and CDR2: SEHNR and FQNEAQ (reference sequence). This CDR3 contains 14 residues. The ends lost 5 bases at V and 9 bases at J; junction bases unmatched: 6.

This chain connects TRBV11-3 to TRBJ2-2; D is perhaps TRBD2 (5 bases). Germline values: CDR1 SGHNT, CDR2 YENEEA. With 2 bases removed from V and 4 bases from J, the gap between germline ends came to 14 bases. The CDR3 sequence is 16 residues long. The CDR3 DNA is TGTGCCAGCAGCTTAAGGGCTAGCCGAGCCACCGGGGAGCTGTTTTTT. As protein: CASSLRASRATGELFF.

The chain has TRBV11-2 and TRBJ1-1, with a possible D match to TRBD1 (5 bases). The germline V gene encodes CDR1 SGHAT and CDR2 FQNNGV. The V end was cut by 0 bases, the J end by 8 bases, with 10 bases between. The CDR3 has 13 residues. The DNA of the CDR3 is TGTGCCAGCAGCTTAGATCGGAGGGGCGAAGCTTTCTTT. As protein: CASSLDRRGEAFF.

The V gene is TRBV19, the J gene TRBJ1-1; D is uncertain. V lost 3 bases and J lost 4, with 33 bases in between. The CDR3 extends over 21 amino acids. Germline V lookup: CDR1 LNHDA, CDR2 SQIVND (reference sequence). In nucleotides, the CDR3 is TGTGCCAGTAGTATCCGTAAAGACGAGACGTCTTATAGCAAGAGAGTCACTGAAGCTTTCTTT. Its protein product is CASSIRKDETSYSKRVTEAFF.

The chain joins TRBV30 to TRBJ2-7; 9 positions match TRBD1. V dropped 3 bases and J dropped 5; count of bases not matched to a gene: 8. The germline CDR1 and CDR2 sequences are GTSNPN and SVGIG (reference sequence). The CDR3 is 14 residues long. The CDR3 DNA is TGTGCCTGGAGAAGGGGACAGGGAAATAACGAGCAGTACTTC. This encodes CAWRRGQGNNEQYF.

The chain is built from TRBV28 and TRBJ2-3; 8 bases match TRBD1. Trimming took 6 bases from V and 6 from J; bases not matched to a gene: 2. The CDR3 length is 12 residues. Germline lookup yields CDR1 MDHEN and CDR2 SYDVKM. CDR3 region: CASRTGADTQYF. The CDR3, as DNA: TGTGCCAGCAGGACAGGGGCGGATACGCAGTATTTT.

The chain links TRBV7-2 to TRBJ2-1, with 7 bases lining up with TRBD2. There are 15 residues in the CDR3. With 1 base clipped from V and 5 bases from J, the junction kept 5 bases outside the gene matches. Germline CDR1 is SGHTA and CDR2 is FQGNSA. This CDR3 is CASSLDSGKNNEQFF. The CDR3 DNA reads as TGTGCCAGCAGCTTAGACAGCGGGAAAAACAATGAGCAGTTCTTC.